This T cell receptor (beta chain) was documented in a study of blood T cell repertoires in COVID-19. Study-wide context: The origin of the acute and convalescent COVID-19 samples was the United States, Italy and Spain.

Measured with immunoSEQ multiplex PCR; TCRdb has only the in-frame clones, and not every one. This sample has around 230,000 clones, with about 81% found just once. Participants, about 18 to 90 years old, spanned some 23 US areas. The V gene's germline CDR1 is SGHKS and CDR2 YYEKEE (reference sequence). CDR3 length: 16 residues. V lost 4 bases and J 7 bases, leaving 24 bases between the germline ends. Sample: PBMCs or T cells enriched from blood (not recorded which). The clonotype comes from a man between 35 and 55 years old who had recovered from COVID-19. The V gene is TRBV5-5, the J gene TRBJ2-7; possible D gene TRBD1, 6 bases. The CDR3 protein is CASSMGHQRGSAEQYF. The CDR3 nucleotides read TGTGCCAGCAGCATGGGACATCAACGTGGGTCGGCGGAGCAGTACTTC.